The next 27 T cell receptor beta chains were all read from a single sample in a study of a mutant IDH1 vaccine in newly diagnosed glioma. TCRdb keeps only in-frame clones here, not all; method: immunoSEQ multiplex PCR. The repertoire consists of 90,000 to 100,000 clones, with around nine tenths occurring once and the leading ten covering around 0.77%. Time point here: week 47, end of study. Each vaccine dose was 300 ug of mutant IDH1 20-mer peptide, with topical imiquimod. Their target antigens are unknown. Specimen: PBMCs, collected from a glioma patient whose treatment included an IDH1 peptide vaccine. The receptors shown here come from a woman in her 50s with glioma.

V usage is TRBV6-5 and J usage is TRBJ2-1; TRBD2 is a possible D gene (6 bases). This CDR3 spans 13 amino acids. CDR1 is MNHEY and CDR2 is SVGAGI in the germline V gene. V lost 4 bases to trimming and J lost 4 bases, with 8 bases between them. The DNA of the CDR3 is TGTGCCAGCAGTTGGGACTCATACAATGAGCAGTTCTTC. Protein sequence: CASSWDSYNEQFF.

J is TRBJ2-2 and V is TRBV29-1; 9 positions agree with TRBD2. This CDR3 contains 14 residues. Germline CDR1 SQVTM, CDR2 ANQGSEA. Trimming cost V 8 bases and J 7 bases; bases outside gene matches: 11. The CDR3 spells CSTLAGVGVGELFF. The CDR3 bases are TGCAGCACATTAGCGGGAGTGGGAGTCGGGGAGCTGTTTTTT.

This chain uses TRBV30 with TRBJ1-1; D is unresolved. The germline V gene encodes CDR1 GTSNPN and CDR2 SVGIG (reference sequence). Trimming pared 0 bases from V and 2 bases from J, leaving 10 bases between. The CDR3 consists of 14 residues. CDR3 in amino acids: CAWSVRRTNTEAFF. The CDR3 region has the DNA TGTGCCTGGAGTGTACGGCGGACCAACACTGAAGCTTTCTTT.

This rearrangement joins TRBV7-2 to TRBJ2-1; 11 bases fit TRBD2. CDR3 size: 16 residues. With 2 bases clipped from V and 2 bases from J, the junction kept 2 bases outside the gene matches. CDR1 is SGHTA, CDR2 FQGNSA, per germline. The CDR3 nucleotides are TGTGCCAGCAGCTTATATAGCGGGAGGGCCTACAATGAGCAGTTCTTC. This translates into CASSLYSGRAYNEQFF.

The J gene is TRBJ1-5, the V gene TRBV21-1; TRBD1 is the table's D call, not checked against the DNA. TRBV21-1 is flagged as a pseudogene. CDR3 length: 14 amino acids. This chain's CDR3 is CARGAGQGDQPQHF. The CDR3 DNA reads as TGTGCCAGAGGGGCGGGACAGGGTGATCAGCCCCAGCATTTT.

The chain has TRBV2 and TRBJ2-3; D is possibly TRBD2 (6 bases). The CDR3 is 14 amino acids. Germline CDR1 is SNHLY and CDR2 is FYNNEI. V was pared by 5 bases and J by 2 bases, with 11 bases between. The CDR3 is CASSRGLNTDTQYF. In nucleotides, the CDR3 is TGTGCCAGCAGTAGGGGACTTAACACAGATACGCAGTATTTT.

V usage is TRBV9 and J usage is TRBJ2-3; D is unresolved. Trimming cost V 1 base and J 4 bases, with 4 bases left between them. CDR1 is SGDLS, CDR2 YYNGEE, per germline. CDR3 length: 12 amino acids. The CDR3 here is CASSVQSDTQYF. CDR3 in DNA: TGTGCCAGCAGCGTACAATCAGATACGCAGTATTTT.

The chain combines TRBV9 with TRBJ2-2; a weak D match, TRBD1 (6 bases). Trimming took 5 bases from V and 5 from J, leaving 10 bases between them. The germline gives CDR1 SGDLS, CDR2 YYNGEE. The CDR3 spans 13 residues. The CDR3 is CASRAGETGELFF. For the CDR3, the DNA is TGTGCCAGCAGGGCAGGGGAAACCGGGGAGCTGTTTTTT.

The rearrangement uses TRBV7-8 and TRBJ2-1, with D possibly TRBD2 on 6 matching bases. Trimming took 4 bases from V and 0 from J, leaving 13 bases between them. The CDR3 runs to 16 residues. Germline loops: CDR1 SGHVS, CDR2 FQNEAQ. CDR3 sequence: CASSSWRGGSYNEQFF. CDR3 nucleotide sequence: TGTGCCAGCAGCTCCTGGCGGGGAGGCTCCTACAATGAGCAGTTCTTC.

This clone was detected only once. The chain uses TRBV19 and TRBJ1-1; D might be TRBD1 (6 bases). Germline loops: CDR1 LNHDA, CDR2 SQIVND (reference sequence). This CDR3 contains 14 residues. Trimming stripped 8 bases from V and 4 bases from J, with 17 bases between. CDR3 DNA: TGTGCCAGTGGCCTGGGGGGCAGGGGCACTGAAGCTTTCTTT. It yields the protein CASGLGGRGTEAFF. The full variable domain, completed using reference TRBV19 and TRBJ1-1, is DGGITQSPKYLFRKEGQNVTLSCEQNLNHDAMYWYRQDPGQGLRLIYYSQIVNDFQKGDIAEGYSVSREKKESFPLTVTSAQKNPTAFYLCASGLGGRGTEAFFGQGTRLTVV.

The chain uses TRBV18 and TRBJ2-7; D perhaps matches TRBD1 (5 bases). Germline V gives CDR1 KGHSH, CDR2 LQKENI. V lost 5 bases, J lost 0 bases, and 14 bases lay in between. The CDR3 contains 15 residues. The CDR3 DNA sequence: TGTGCCAGCTCATTATCCAGGGCGTACTCCTACGAGCAGTACTTC. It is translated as CASSLSRAYSYEQYF.

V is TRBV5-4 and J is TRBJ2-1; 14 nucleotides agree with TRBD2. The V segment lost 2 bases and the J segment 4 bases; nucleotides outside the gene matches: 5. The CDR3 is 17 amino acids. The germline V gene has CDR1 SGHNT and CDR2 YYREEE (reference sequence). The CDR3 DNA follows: TGTGCCAGCAGCTTACAGACTAGCGGGAGGGGATACAATGAGCAGTTCTTC. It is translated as CASSLQTSGRGYNEQFF. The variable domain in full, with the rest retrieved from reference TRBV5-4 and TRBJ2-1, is ETGVTQSPTHLIKTRGQQVTLRCSSQSGHNTVSWYQQALGQGPQFIFQYYREEENGRGNFPPRFSGLQFPNYSSELNVNALELDDSALYLCASSLQTSGRGYNEQFFGPGTRLTVL.

The CDR3 coding sequence is TGTGCCAGCAGCGTAACTCAGGGAGGTGGAAACACCATATATTTT. Amino acids: CASSVTQGGGNTIYF. The chain uses TRBV9 and TRBJ1-3, with D maybe TRBD1 (5 bases). With 1 base removed from V and 3 bases from J, the gap between germline ends came to 11 bases. Germline CDR1 SGDLS, CDR2 YYNGEE. This CDR3 spans 15 amino acids.

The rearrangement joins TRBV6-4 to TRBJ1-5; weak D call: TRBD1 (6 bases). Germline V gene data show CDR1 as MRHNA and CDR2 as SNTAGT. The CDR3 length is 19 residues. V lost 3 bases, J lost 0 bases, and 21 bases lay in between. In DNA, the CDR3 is TGTGCCAGCAGTGAAGGGCGGGCGGAGGGGGATTATAGCAATCAGCCCCAGCATTTT. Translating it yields CASSEGRAEGDYSNQPQHF.

The CDR3 DNA is TGTGCCAGCAGCGCCGGGACTAGCTCGGAGACCCAGTACTTC. Its translation: CASSAGTSSETQYF. V usage is TRBV9 and J usage is TRBJ2-5, with 9 bases aligning to TRBD2. Trimming at V came to 3 bases and at J to 5 bases, leaving 5 bases not matched to a gene. The CDR3 consists of 14 residues. Germline V gives CDR1 SGDLS, CDR2 YYNGEE.

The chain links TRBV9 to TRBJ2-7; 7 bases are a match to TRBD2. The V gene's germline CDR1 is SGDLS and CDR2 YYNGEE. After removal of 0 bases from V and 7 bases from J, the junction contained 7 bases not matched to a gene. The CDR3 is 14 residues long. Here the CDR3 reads CASSVEGGSGEQYF. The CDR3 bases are TGTGCCAGCAGCGTAGAGGGCGGGAGTGGGGAGCAGTACTTC.

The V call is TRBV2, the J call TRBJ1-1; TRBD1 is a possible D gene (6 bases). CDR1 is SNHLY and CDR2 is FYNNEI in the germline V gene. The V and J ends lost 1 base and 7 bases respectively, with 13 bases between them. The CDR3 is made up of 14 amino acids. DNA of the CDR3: TGTGCCAGCAGTGAAGGTGGCAGGGGTGTTGAAGCTTTCTTT. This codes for CASSEGGRGVEAFF.

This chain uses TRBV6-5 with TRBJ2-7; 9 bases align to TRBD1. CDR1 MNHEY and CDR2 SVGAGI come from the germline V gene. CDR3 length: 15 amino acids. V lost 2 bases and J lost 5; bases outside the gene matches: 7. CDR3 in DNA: TGTGCCAGCAGTTACCGGGGACAGGGAGAGGACGAGCAGTACTTC. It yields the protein CASSYRGQGEDEQYF.

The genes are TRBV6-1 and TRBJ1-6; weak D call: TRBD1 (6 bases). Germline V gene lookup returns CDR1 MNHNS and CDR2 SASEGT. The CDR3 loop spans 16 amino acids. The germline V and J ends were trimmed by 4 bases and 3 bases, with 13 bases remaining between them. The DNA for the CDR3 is TGTGCCAGCAGTGCACAGGGTACGATCTATAATTCACCCCTCCACTTT. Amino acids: CASSAQGTIYNSPLHF.

The CDR3 sequence: CASSPFSGDSTDTQYF. The DNA of the CDR3 is TGCGCCAGCAGCCCGTTCAGCGGGGACAGCACAGATACGCAGTATTTT. The V call is TRBV5-1, the J call TRBJ2-3; the match to TRBD2 covers 7 bases. CDR3 size: 16 residues. Germline V CDR1 and CDR2: SGHRS, YFSETQ. Germline trimming cut 4 bases from V and 0 bases from J; bases unmatched to any gene: 8.

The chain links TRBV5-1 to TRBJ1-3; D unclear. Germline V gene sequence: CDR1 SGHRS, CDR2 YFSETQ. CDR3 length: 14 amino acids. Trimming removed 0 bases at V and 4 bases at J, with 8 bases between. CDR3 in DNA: TGCGCCAGCAGCTTGGAGGGTTCCGGAAACACCATATATTTT. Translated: CASSLEGSGNTIYF.

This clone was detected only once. CDR3 sequence reads: CSVEFVRTGARGYTF. The CDR3 region has the DNA TGCAGCGTTGAATTTGTTCGGACAGGGGCGCGTGGCTACACCTTC. The rearrangement uses TRBV29-1 and TRBJ1-2, with 9 positions matching TRBD1. This CDR3 has 15 amino acids. Germline values: CDR1 SQVTM, CDR2 ANQGSEA. The junction had 11 bases not matched to a gene; V was cut back by 2 bases and J by 7 bases.

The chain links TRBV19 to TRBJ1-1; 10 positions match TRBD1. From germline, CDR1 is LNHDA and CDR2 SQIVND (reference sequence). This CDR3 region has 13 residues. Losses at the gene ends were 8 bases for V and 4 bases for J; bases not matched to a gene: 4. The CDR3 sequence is CASEDRGVTEAFF. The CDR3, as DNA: TGTGCCAGTGAGGACAGGGGGGTCACTGAAGCTTTCTTT.

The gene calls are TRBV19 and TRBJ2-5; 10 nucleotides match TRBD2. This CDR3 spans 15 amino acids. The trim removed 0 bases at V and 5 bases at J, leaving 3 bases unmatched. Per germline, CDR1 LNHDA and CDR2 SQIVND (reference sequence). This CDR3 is CASSIEPAGGETQYF. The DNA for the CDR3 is TGTGCCAGTAGTATAGAACCAGCGGGAGGGGAGACCCAGTACTTC.

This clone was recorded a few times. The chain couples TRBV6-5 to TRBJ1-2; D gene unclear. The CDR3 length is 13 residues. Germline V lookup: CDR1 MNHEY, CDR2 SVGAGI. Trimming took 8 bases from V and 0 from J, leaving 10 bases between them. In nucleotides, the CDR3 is TGTGCCAGCCGCCCATTAGCTAACTATGGCTACACCTTC. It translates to CASRPLANYGYTF.

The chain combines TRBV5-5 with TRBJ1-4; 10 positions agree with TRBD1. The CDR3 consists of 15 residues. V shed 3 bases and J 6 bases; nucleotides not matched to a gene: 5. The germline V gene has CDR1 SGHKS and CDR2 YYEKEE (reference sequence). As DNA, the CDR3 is TGTGCCAGCAGCTCCCCCGGGACAGGGGATGAAAAACTGTTTTTT. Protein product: CASSSPGTGDEKLFF. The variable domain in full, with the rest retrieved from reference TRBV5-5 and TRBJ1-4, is DAGVTQSPTHLIKTRGQQVTLRCSPISGHKSVSWYQQVLGQGPQFIFQYYEKEERGRGNFPDRFSARQFPNYSSELNVNALLLGDSALYLCASSSPGTGDEKLFFGSGTQLSVL.

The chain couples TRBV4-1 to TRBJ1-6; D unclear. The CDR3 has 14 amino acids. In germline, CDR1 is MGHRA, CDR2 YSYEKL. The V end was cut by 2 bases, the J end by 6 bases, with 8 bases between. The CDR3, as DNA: TGCGCCAGCAGCCAAATACAGATTAATTCACCCCTCCACTTT. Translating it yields CASSQIQINSPLHF.